Below are 28 T cell receptor beta chains sequenced from a single sample in a study of blood T cell repertoires in COVID-19. Profiled with immunoSEQ multiplex PCR; TCRdb holds only in-frame clones, not every one. The sample has roughly 130,000 clones, about nine tenths seen once. The material sequenced was peripheral blood. All receptors derive from a man in his fifties with active COVID-19.

This chain joins TRBV30 and TRBJ1-2; 9 nucleotides line up with TRBD1. The V gene's germline CDR1 is GTSNPN and CDR2 SVGIG (reference sequence). This CDR3 has 13 amino acids. The trim removed 3 bases at V and 4 bases at J, leaving 3 bases unmatched. This chain's CDR3 is CAWRRTGVYGYTF. The CDR3 nucleotides are TGTGCCTGGAGACGGACAGGGGTCTATGGCTACACCTTC.

In its sample, this clone was seen once. The V gene is TRBV19, the J gene TRBJ1-1; D gene ambiguous. Between the trimmed V and J ends, which lost 5 bases and 4 bases, there was a span of 14 bases. The CDR3 is made up of 14 amino acids. CDR1 is LNHDA, CDR2 SQIVND, per germline (reference sequence). The CDR3 protein is CASSPSGVSTEAFF. CDR3 DNA: TGTGCCAGTAGTCCCTCCGGGGTATCCACTGAAGCTTTCTTT.

This chain connects TRBV19 to TRBJ2-3, with 10 bases identical to TRBD2. This CDR3 comprises 15 residues. CDR1 is LNHDA, CDR2 SQIVND, per germline (reference sequence). The J segment lost 6 bases and the V segment lost 2 bases, leaving 5 bases of the junction unmatched. The CDR3 spells CASSIISGREDTQYF. CDR3 nucleotides: TGTGCCAGTAGTATAATCAGCGGGAGGGAGGATACGCAGTATTTT.

CDR3 protein: CASSEGGQKQPQHF. CDR3 DNA sequence: TGTGCCAGCAGTGAAGGGGGGCAGAAGCAGCCCCAGCATTTT. The chain joins TRBV6-1 to TRBJ1-5; D might be TRBD1 (6 bases). The V gene lost 1 base and the J gene lost 7 bases, with 11 bases spanning the gap. Germline V lookup: CDR1 MNHNS, CDR2 SASEGT. This CDR3 contains 14 residues.

This clone appeared once. J is TRBJ2-5 and V is TRBV19, with 9 bases fitting TRBD1. The V gene end was trimmed by 5 bases and the J gene end by 5 bases; junction bases not matched to a gene: 12. The V gene's germline CDR1 is LNHDA and CDR2 SQIVND (reference sequence). This CDR3 region has 16 residues. CDR3: CASSLADRGVGETQYF. Here the CDR3 DNA reads TGTGCCAGTAGTCTCGCGGACAGGGGAGTTGGGGAGACCCAGTACTTC. The full variable domain, with the rest looked up from reference TRBV19 and TRBJ2-5, is DGGITQSPKYLFRKEGQNVTLSCEQNLNHDAMYWYRQDPGQGLRLIYYSQIVNDFQKGDIAEGYSVSREKKESFPLTVTSAQKNPTAFYLCASSLADRGVGETQYFGPGTRLLVL.

The genes are TRBV19 and TRBJ1-3; D is unclear. Trimming removed 3 bases from V and 2 bases from J, with 8 bases in between. CDR1 is LNHDA and CDR2 is SQIVND in the germline V gene (reference sequence). This CDR3 comprises 14 residues. CDR3 loop: CASSISSPGNTIYF. CDR3 sequence (DNA): TGTGCCAGTAGTATCTCGAGTCCTGGAAACACCATATATTTT.

This clone has more than one count but fewer than ten. The rearrangement uses TRBV12-5 and TRBJ2-5; D might be TRBD2 (6 bases). The germline V and J ends were trimmed by 2 bases and 7 bases, with 20 bases remaining between them. The CDR3 has 16 amino acids. In germline, CDR1 is LGHNT, CDR2 FRNRAP. The CDR3 bases are TGTGCTAGTGGTTTGTTTATACGGGAGTCGCCGAGGACCCAGTACTTC. Amino acids: CASGLFIRESPRTQYF.

This clone was recorded only once. The V gene is TRBV5-1, the J gene TRBJ1-1, with D uncertain. This CDR3 is 15 amino acids long. V was clipped by 5 bases and J by 1 base, with 15 bases between them. Germline V gives CDR1 SGHRS, CDR2 YFSETQ. The CDR3 DNA follows: TGCGCCAGCAGAAAGGGATGGACTGCGAACACTGAAGCTTTCTTT. Its protein product is CASRKGWTANTEAFF.

The rearrangement joins TRBV12-5 to TRBJ2-2; 12 bases map to TRBD2. CDR3 length: 17 amino acids. Germline CDR1 and CDR2: LGHNT and FRNRAP. The V gene end was trimmed by 4 bases and the J gene end by 6 bases; junction bases not matched to a gene: 9. CDR3 sequence (DNA): TGTGCTAGTGGTTGGGGAGGACTAGCGGGATCGGCCGGGGAGCTGTTTTTT. Protein product: CASGWGGLAGSAGELFF.

This sequence joins TRBV7-8 and TRBJ2-3; perhaps TRBD2 as D (5 bases). Germline loops: CDR1 SGHVS, CDR2 FQNEAQ. Trimming removed 3 bases at V and 2 bases at J, with 9 bases between. CDR3 length: 14 residues. CDR3 coding DNA: TGTGCCAGCAGCTTTGACTATGACACAGATACGCAGTATTTT. Protein: CASSFDYDTDTQYF.

V is TRBV5-4 and J is TRBJ2-7; D possibly corresponds to TRBD2 (6 bases). The CDR3 is made up of 15 amino acids. Germline-derived CDR1 and CDR2 are SGHNT and YYREEE (reference sequence). V lost 3 bases to trimming and J lost 7 bases, with 20 bases between them. The CDR3 DNA reads as TGTGCCAGCAGCTGGGGCGGTACCGGGAGTAAGGAGCAGTACGTC. Amino acids: CASSWGGTGSKEQYV.

This rearrangement joins TRBV29-1 to TRBJ1-5, with 8 bases aligning to TRBD1. The germline V gene has CDR1 SQVTM and CDR2 ANQGSEA. CDR3 length equals 14 residues. V was clipped by 6 bases and J by 0 bases; unmatched bases: 4. In DNA, the CDR3 is TGCAGCGTCAGGACAGGGACTAGCAATCAGCCCCAGCATTTT. Translating gives CSVRTGTSNQPQHF. The entire variable domain, with the rest obtained from reference TRBV29-1 and TRBJ1-5, is as follows: SAVISQKPSRDICQRGTSLTIQCQVDSQVTMMFWYRQQPGQSLTLIATANQGSEATYESGFVIDKFPISRPNLTFSTLTVSNMSPEDSSIYLCSVRTGTSNQPQHFGDGTRLSIL.

This clone was seen a single time. The V and J genes are TRBV11-3 and TRBJ1-1, with D perhaps TRBD1 (6 bases). Trimming left V 4 bases short and J 1 base short, with 13 bases between. This CDR3 contains 15 residues. From germline, CDR1 is SGHNT and CDR2 YENEEA. CDR3 DNA: TGTGCCAGCAGCTCCCATGGACAGTCGAACACTGAAGCTTTCTTT. Protein sequence: CASSSHGQSNTEAFF.

The V gene is TRBV7-8, the J gene TRBJ1-1, with a tentative D call TRBD1 (5 bases). The CDR3 consists of 17 residues. The ends were cut back, 2 bases at V and 2 bases at J, with 18 bases in the middle. In germline, CDR1 is SGHVS, CDR2 FQNEAQ. The CDR3 here is CASSLWERPGRNTEAFF. CDR3 sequence (DNA): TGTGCCAGCAGCTTATGGGAACGGCCAGGGCGAAACACTGAAGCTTTCTTT.

This clone has only a few counts. The J gene is TRBJ1-1, the V gene TRBV6-1, with D unclear. V was cut by 3 bases and J by 0 bases, with 11 bases left in between. The V gene's germline CDR1 is MNHNS and CDR2 SASEGT. This CDR3 comprises 15 residues. The CDR3 bases are TGTGCCAGCAGTGATTTCGGTTCTATGAACACTGAAGCTTTCTTT. It specifies CASSDFGSMNTEAFF.

The V gene is TRBV9, the J gene TRBJ1-6, with 8 bases matching TRBD1. The germline gives CDR1 SGDLS, CDR2 YYNGEE. J gave up 5 bases and V 5 bases, and 9 bases lay outside the gene matches. CDR3 size: 16 residues. CDR3 sequence: CASSLSQGADNSPLHF. The CDR3 DNA follows: TGTGCCAGCAGTCTATCCCAGGGGGCGGATAATTCACCCCTCCACTTT.

The rearrangement uses TRBV9 and TRBJ2-2; D remains ambiguous. The V and J ends lost 4 bases and 7 bases respectively, with 8 bases between them. The germline V gene encodes CDR1 SGDLS and CDR2 YYNGEE. CDR3 length: 12 amino acids. The CDR3 sequence is CASSPRVGELFF. CDR3 coding DNA: TGTGCCAGCAGCCCCCGGGTCGGGGAGCTGTTTTTT.

The rearrangement links TRBV19 to TRBJ1-5; D gene ambiguous. This CDR3 has 15 amino acids. The germline V and J ends were trimmed by 6 bases and 0 bases, with 12 bases remaining between them. Germline V gene sequence: CDR1 LNHDA, CDR2 SQIVND (reference sequence). The CDR3 nucleotides are TGTGCCAGTAGCGGGGTTGGGGTTAGCAATCAGCCCCAGCATTTT. It encodes CASSGVGVSNQPQHF. Using reference TRBV19 and TRBJ1-5 for the parts outside the CDR3, the full variable domain is DGGITQSPKYLFRKEGQNVTLSCEQNLNHDAMYWYRQDPGQGLRLIYYSQIVNDFQKGDIAEGYSVSREKKESFPLTVTSAQKNPTAFYLCASSGVGVSNQPQHFGDGTRLSIL.

This chain links TRBV5-6 with TRBJ2-3; D perhaps matches TRBD2 (7 bases). Per the germline V gene, CDR1 is SGHDT and CDR2 is YYEEEE. This CDR3 is 17 amino acids long. V was trimmed by 1 base and J by 0 bases, leaving 15 bases between them. The CDR3 coding sequence is TGTGCCAGCAGCTTGTATTTCGGCGGGGGCAGCACAGATACGCAGTATTTT. It specifies CASSLYFGGGSTDTQYF. Full variable domain (outside the CDR3, taken from reference TRBV5-6 and TRBJ2-3): DAGVTQSPTHLIKTRGQQVTLRCSPKSGHDTVSWYQQALGQGPQFIFQYYEEEERQRGNFPDRFSGHQFPNYSSELNVNALLLGDSALYLCASSLYFGGGSTDTQYFGPGTRLTVL.

The V and J genes are TRBV5-6 and TRBJ1-3; unclear D gene. Germline assignment: CDR1 SGHDT and CDR2 YYEEEE. CDR3 length: 15 amino acids. V lost 1 base and J lost 3, with 11 bases in between. The CDR3 DNA follows: TGTGCCAGCAGCTTGTGGCTCCGCCTTGGAAACACCATATATTTT. Translated, it gives CASSLWLRLGNTIYF.

The chain couples TRBV9 to TRBJ2-1, with 12 bases aligning to TRBD2. Trimming cost V 1 base and J 6 bases; bases outside gene matches: 5. The CDR3 runs to 16 residues. CDR1 is SGDLS, CDR2 YYNGEE, per germline. This CDR3 is CASSVPTSGGLNEQFF. DNA of the CDR3: TGTGCCAGCAGCGTACCCACTAGCGGGGGGCTCAATGAGCAGTTCTTC.

The chain couples TRBV5-1 to TRBJ1-3, with D possibly matching TRBD1 (5 bases). Germline V gene data show CDR1 as SGHRS and CDR2 as YFSETQ. Trimming stripped 0 bases from V and 5 bases from J, with 9 bases between. This CDR3 contains 14 residues. Here the CDR3 reads CASSLDRTRNTIYF. The CDR3 region has the DNA TGCGCCAGCAGCTTGGACAGGACCCGAAACACCATATATTTT.

The chain combines TRBV30 with TRBJ2-7; the match to TRBD2 covers 9 bases. CDR1 GTSNPN and CDR2 SVGIG come from the germline V gene (reference sequence). J was trimmed by 2 bases and V by 3 bases; bases with no gene match: 5. This CDR3 has 14 residues. The CDR3 protein is CAWSSAGGPYEQYV. In DNA, the CDR3 is TGTGCCTGGAGCTCTGCGGGAGGGCCCTACGAGCAGTACGTC.

There are a few counts of this clone. V and J are TRBV5-6 and TRBJ2-1; D remains unclear. The CDR3 is 12 amino acids. Trimming cost V 1 base and J 9 bases, with 8 bases left between them. The V gene's germline CDR1 is SGHDT and CDR2 YYEEEE. The CDR3 nucleotides read TGTGCCAGCAGCTTGCTTTCGAGTGAGCAGTTCTTC. This codes for CASSLLSSEQFF.

This chain connects TRBV7-2 to TRBJ2-1; 7 positions match TRBD2. Germline V gene data show CDR1 as SGHTA and CDR2 as FQGNSA. V was clipped by 1 base and J by 9 bases; unmatched bases: 6. CDR3 length: 14 residues. DNA for the CDR3: TGTGCCAGCAGCTTAGTGGGAGGGAGTAGTGAGCAGTTCTTC. Residues: CASSLVGGSSEQFF.

J is TRBJ2-7 and V is TRBV6-5; D gene uncertain. V lost 5 bases and J 2 bases, leaving 10 bases between the germline ends. The CDR3 extends over 13 amino acids. Germline CDR1 and CDR2: MNHEY and SVGAGI. CDR3 coding DNA: TGTGCCAGCAGTCCCGACTCGGCCTACGAGCAGTACGTC. Its translation is CASSPDSAYEQYV.

The chain links TRBV27 to TRBJ1-5; tentative D call: TRBD1 (6 bases). The CDR3 has 15 amino acids. With 2 bases removed from V and 0 bases from J, the gap between germline ends came to 8 bases. In germline, CDR1 is MNHEY, CDR2 SMNVEV (reference sequence). CDR3 region: CASSLGTNSNQPQHF. The DNA of the CDR3 is TGTGCCAGCAGTTTAGGGACAAATAGCAATCAGCCCCAGCATTTT.

In DNA, the CDR3 is TGTGCCAGCAGCTTAGCACACAGTTCCGGTGGCTACACCTTC. This translates into CASSLAHSSGGYTF. The chain has TRBV7-2 and TRBJ1-2; no clear D gene. V dropped 0 bases and J dropped 7 bases, with 12 bases sitting between them. CDR3 length equals 14 residues. Germline-derived CDR1 and CDR2 are SGHTA and FQGNSA.